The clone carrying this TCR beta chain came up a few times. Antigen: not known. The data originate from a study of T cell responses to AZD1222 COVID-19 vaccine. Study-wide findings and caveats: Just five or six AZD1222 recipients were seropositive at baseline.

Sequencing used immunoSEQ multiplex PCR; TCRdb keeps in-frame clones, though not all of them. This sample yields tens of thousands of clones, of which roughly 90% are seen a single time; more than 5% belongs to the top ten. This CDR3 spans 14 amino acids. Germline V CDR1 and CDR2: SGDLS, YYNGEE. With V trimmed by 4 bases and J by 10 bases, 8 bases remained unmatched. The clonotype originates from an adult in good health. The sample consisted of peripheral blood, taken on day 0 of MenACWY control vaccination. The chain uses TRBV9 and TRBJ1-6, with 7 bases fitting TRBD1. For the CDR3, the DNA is TGTGCCAGCAGCCCCTCGACAGGGAGATCACCCCTCCACTTT. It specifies CASSPSTGRSPLHF.